Listed here are 30 T cell receptor beta chains from one sample, sequenced in a study of T cells in narcolepsy. Sequenced by immunoSEQ multiplex PCR; TCRdb stores in-frame clones only, minus some. Of about 35,000 clones in the sample, less than 90% were seen once. The specimen sequenced was memory (CD45RA-) CD4+ T cells from blood. The source of these receptors is a human donor in good health.

V is TRBV19 and J is TRBJ1-2; 11 bases agree with TRBD1. CDR1 is LNHDA, CDR2 SQIVND, per germline (reference sequence). After removal of 3 bases from V and 1 base from J, the junction contained 4 bases not matched to a gene. The CDR3 spans 16 residues. CDR3 nucleotide sequence: TGTGCCAGTAGTATCCGGGGACAGGGGGTTAACTATGGCTACACCTTC. This encodes CASSIRGQGVNYGYTF.

The chain couples TRBV4-2 to TRBJ2-3; the D gene is possibly TRBD1 (5 bases). Trimming left V 0 bases short and J 1 base short, with 11 bases between. The CDR3 has 16 amino acids. The germline V gene encodes CDR1 LGHNA and CDR2 YNFKEQ. CDR3 in amino acids: CASSQEPSRGTDTQYF. The CDR3 nucleotides are TGTGCCAGCAGCCAAGAACCGAGCAGGGGCACAGATACGCAGTATTTT.

The rearrangement uses TRBV12-1 and TRBJ1-4. TRBV12-1 has pseudogene status. The CDR3 is made up of 15 amino acids. CDR3 sequence reads: CASSFRPGAGEKLFF. The CDR3 DNA sequence: TGTGCCAGCAGCTTTAGACCGGGGGCGGGAGAAAAACTGTTTTTT.

This chain links TRBV7-2 with TRBJ1-1; tentative D call: TRBD1 (6 bases). The CDR3 runs 16 residues. Germline V lookup: CDR1 SGHTA, CDR2 FQGNSA. The ends were cut back, 3 bases at V and 5 bases at J, with 19 bases in the middle. The CDR3 DNA follows: TGTGCCAGCAGCTTCTCGAGGACAGCACGAACGACTGAAGCTTTCTTT. It codes for CASSFSRTARTTEAFF.

The genes are TRBV5-4 and TRBJ2-5; D might be TRBD2 (7 bases). Germline CDR1 and CDR2: SGHNT and YYREEE (reference sequence). The V gene lost 1 base and the J gene lost 5 bases, with 18 bases spanning the gap. CDR3 length: 16 amino acids. CDR3 amino acids: CASSLYRGAGEETQYF. CDR3 in DNA: TGTGCCAGCAGCTTGTACCGGGGGGCAGGTGAGGAGACCCAGTACTTC.

This clone was counted only a few times. This sequence joins TRBV21-1 and TRBJ1-1; no DNA check was done on the table's D call, TRBD1. TRBV21-1 is given as a pseudogene. The CDR3 is made up of 17 amino acids. CDR3 protein: CASSRYLYGQTNTEAFF. Here the CDR3 DNA reads TGTGCCAGCAGCAGGTACCTTTATGGACAAACGAACACTGAAGCTTTCTTT.

The rearrangement links TRBV5-1 to TRBJ1-5; a possible D gene is TRBD1 (6 bases). The CDR3 contains 16 residues. The V end lost 0 bases, the J end lost 5 bases, and 15 bases lay between the germline ends. CDR1 is SGHRS, CDR2 YFSETQ, per germline. The CDR3 spells CASSLEANGGDQPQHF. Written as DNA, the CDR3 is TGCGCCAGCAGCTTGGAGGCAAACGGGGGCGATCAGCCCCAGCATTTT.

V and J are TRBV5-1 and TRBJ2-3; TRBD2 agrees at 9 bases. Germline V gene data show CDR1 as SGHRS and CDR2 as YFSETQ. Germline trimming cut 4 bases from V and 1 base from J; bases unmatched to any gene: 16. The CDR3 is 19 amino acids. In DNA form, the CDR3 reads TGCGCCAGCAGCCGGGGAAATAGCGGGAGTCCCCAACGCACAGATACGCAGTATTTT. It specifies CASSRGNSGSPQRTDTQYF.

The chain recombines TRBV5-1 with TRBJ2-7; perhaps TRBD1 as D (6 bases). Germline CDR1 SGHRS, CDR2 YFSETQ. This CDR3 comprises 12 residues. V lost 0 bases, J lost 9 bases, and 10 bases lay in between. As DNA, the CDR3 is TGCGCCAGCAGCTTGGGTACAGGGAGGCAGTACTTC. Protein: CASSLGTGRQYF.

The gene calls are TRBV5-8 and TRBJ2-1; tentative D call: TRBD2 (5 bases). CDR3 length equals 15 residues. Trimming pared 0 bases from V and 0 bases from J, leaving 7 bases between. Germline V gene lookup returns CDR1 SGHTS and CDR2 YDEGEE. For the CDR3, the DNA is TGTGCCAGCAGCTTGGCCGGGATCTCCTACAATGAGCAGTTCTTC. Protein: CASSLAGISYNEQFF.

The CDR3 spells CASRLGGNTEAFF. In nucleotides, the CDR3 is TGTGCCAGCAGACTCGGGGGTAACACTGAAGCTTTCTTT. The chain combines TRBV6-1 with TRBJ1-1, with D possibly matching TRBD1 (5 bases). The germline V gene has CDR1 MNHNS and CDR2 SASEGT. V lost 6 bases and J 2 bases, leaving 10 bases between the germline ends. CDR3 length: 13 residues.

The chain uses TRBV7-2 and TRBJ2-3; 7 bases match TRBD2. Germline V CDR1 and CDR2: SGHTA, FQGNSA. This CDR3 contains 16 residues. The V and J ends lost 1 base and 5 bases, in that order; junction bases with no gene match: 9. The CDR3 reads CASSLVASGPRDTQYF. CDR3 nucleotide sequence: TGTGCCAGCAGCTTAGTCGCTAGCGGACCTCGAGATACGCAGTATTTT.

This clone was seen just once. The chain links TRBV7-9 to TRBJ2-3; D possibly corresponds to TRBD1 (6 bases). The ends were cut back, 3 bases at V and 4 bases at J, with 14 bases in the middle. The CDR3 runs to 15 residues. Germline-derived CDR1 and CDR2 are SEHNR and FQNEAQ (reference sequence). The CDR3 DNA reads TGTGCCAGCAGCTTCAGGGGATCTGGGGCAGATACGCAGTATTTT. This translates into CASSFRGSGADTQYF.

The V gene is TRBV7-2, the J gene TRBJ2-7; D is possibly TRBD2 (5 bases). Between the trimmed V and J ends, which lost 1 base and 3 bases, there was a span of 7 bases. The CDR3 has 13 amino acids. Germline-derived CDR1 and CDR2 are SGHTA and FQGNSA. The CDR3 sequence: CASSLVGGYEQYF. In DNA, the CDR3 is TGTGCCAGCAGCTTAGTAGGAGGCTACGAGCAGTACTTC.

This clone was seen a single time. Here the CDR3 reads CASSDSGQGKSYEQYF. CDR3 bases: TGTGCCAGCAGTGACTCTGGACAGGGAAAATCCTACGAGCAGTACTTC. The chain joins TRBV6-4 to TRBJ2-7, with 8 bases matching TRBD1. This CDR3 has 16 amino acids. Germline V gene sequence: CDR1 MRHNA, CDR2 SNTAGT. V gave up 0 bases and J gave up 1 base; unmatched junction bases: 5.

The chain recombines TRBV19 with TRBJ2-6; TRBD1 matches at 8 bases. Per germline, CDR1 LNHDA and CDR2 SQIVND (reference sequence). V lost 2 bases to trimming and J lost 1 base; unmatched junction nucleotides: 7. This CDR3 spans 18 amino acids. The DNA for the CDR3 is TGTGCCAGTAGTATATGGCAGGGGGCCTTTTCTGGGGCCAACGTCCTGACTTTC. Its translation is CASSIWQGAFSGANVLTF. Full variable domain (remainder filled in from reference TRBV19 and TRBJ2-6): DGGITQSPKYLFRKEGQNVTLSCEQNLNHDAMYWYRQDPGQGLRLIYYSQIVNDFQKGDIAEGYSVSREKKESFPLTVTSAQKNPTAFYLCASSIWQGAFSGANVLTFGAGSRLTVL.

The chain links TRBV20-1 to TRBJ2-1; D gene ambiguous. Looked up from germline, CDR1 is DFQATT and CDR2 is SNEGSKA (reference sequence). This CDR3 region has 11 residues. The V and J ends lost 3 bases and 6 bases respectively, with 6 bases between them. The CDR3 reads CSASPGNEQFF. The CDR3, as DNA: TGCAGTGCTAGCCCGGGCAATGAGCAGTTCTTC.

J is TRBJ1-1 and V is TRBV5-6; D is possibly TRBD1 (5 bases). Germline values: CDR1 SGHDT, CDR2 YYEEEE. V was trimmed by 9 bases and J by 4 bases, leaving 22 bases between them. This CDR3 region has 15 residues. DNA of the CDR3: TGTGCCACCCACCCACGGGGGGTGGGCACCACTGAAGCTTTCTTT. This translates into CATHPRGVGTTEAFF.

This chain links TRBV5-8 with TRBJ1-2; TRBD1 is a possible D gene (6 bases). Trimming took 3 bases from V and 5 from J, leaving 14 bases between them. Germline values: CDR1 SGHTS, CDR2 YDEGEE. There are 14 residues in the CDR3. The CDR3 bases are TGTGCCAGCAGCTGGACGGGGGCAGGGTATGGCTACACCTTC. Protein product: CASSWTGAGYGYTF. The whole variable domain, remainder taken from reference TRBV5-8 and TRBJ1-2, is EAGVTQSPTHLIKTRGQQATLRCSPISGHTSVYWYQQALGLGLQFLLWYDEGEERNRGNFPPRFSGRQFPNYSSELNVNALELEDSALYLCASSWTGAGYGYTFGSGTRLTVV.

The chain is built from TRBV19 and TRBJ1-1; TRBD1 agrees at 10 bases. The CDR3 spans 15 residues. Germline CDR1 and CDR2: LNHDA and SQIVND (reference sequence). Trimming cost V 0 bases and J 5 bases; bases outside gene matches: 3. DNA of the CDR3: TGTGCCAGTAGTATAGACGGGACAGGGGTTACTGAAGCTTTCTTT. Its translation: CASSIDGTGVTEAFF. Complete variable domain (other parts from reference TRBV19 and TRBJ1-1): DGGITQSPKYLFRKEGQNVTLSCEQNLNHDAMYWYRQDPGQGLRLIYYSQIVNDFQKGDIAEGYSVSREKKESFPLTVTSAQKNPTAFYLCASSIDGTGVTEAFFGQGTRLTVV.

The CDR3 DNA is TGTGCCAGCAGCTTAATATCCGGGTCACCCCTCCACTTT. Translation gives CASSLISGSPLHF. This rearrangement joins TRBV7-3 to TRBJ1-6; D remains unclear. V gave up 1 base and J gave up 10 bases, with 8 bases separating them. Germline assignment: CDR1 SGHTA and CDR2 FQGTGA. The CDR3 extends over 13 amino acids.

The chain has TRBV28 and TRBJ1-2, with 8 bases matching TRBD1. Per the germline V gene, CDR1 is MDHEN and CDR2 is SYDVKM. The length of the CDR3 is 14 residues. After removal of 4 bases from V and 7 bases from J, the junction contained 8 bases not matched to a gene. This CDR3 is CASSSQDRVFGYTF. The DNA for the CDR3 is TGTGCCAGCAGTTCCCAGGACAGGGTGTTTGGCTACACCTTC.

The chain uses TRBV6-1 and TRBJ2-7; unclear D gene. V shed 5 bases and J shed 0 bases, with 14 bases lying between them. This CDR3 region has 15 residues. Germline assignment: CDR1 MNHNS and CDR2 SASEGT. The DNA of the CDR3 is TGTGCCAGCAGTTCTACAGCGTTGAGCTCCTACGAGCAGTACTTC. Its protein is CASSSTALSSYEQYF.

V usage is TRBV18 and J usage is TRBJ2-1; no reliable D call. This CDR3 comprises 14 residues. From germline, CDR1 is KGHSH and CDR2 LQKENI. V was cut by 2 bases and J by 9 bases, with 14 bases left in between. CDR3 sequence reads: CASSPSVPHGEQFF. The DNA of the CDR3 is TGTGCCAGCTCACCATCGGTCCCCCATGGTGAGCAGTTCTTC.

The rearrangement uses TRBV7-2 and TRBJ1-1, with a weak D call TRBD1 (5 bases). CDR1 and CDR2 (germline): SGHTA, FQGNSA. Trimming removed 4 bases at V and 1 base at J, with 10 bases between. The CDR3 runs 14 residues. The chain's CDR3 is CASSSGVSNTEAFF. For the CDR3, the DNA is TGTGCCAGCAGCTCGGGGGTCTCGAACACTGAAGCTTTCTTT.

This rearrangement joins TRBV5-5 to TRBJ2-5, with 12 nucleotides matching TRBD2. Germline CDR1 and CDR2: SGHKS and YYEKEE (reference sequence). This CDR3 comprises 15 residues. V dropped 3 bases and J dropped 5; count of bases not matched to a gene: 5. The CDR3, as DNA: TGTGCCAGCAGCTCCAGACTAGCGGGGGTGGAGACCCAGTACTTC. Translated: CASSSRLAGVETQYF.

The chain links TRBV7-9 to TRBJ1-5, with D maybe TRBD1 (5 bases). Between the trimmed V and J ends, which lost 5 bases and 7 bases, there was a span of 18 bases. The CDR3 totals 15 residues. From germline, CDR1 is SEHNR and CDR2 FQNEAQ (reference sequence). In DNA, the CDR3 is TGTGCCAGCAGCCCATGGGCAGGGCGCGGGCAGCCCCAGCATTTT. Translation: CASSPWAGRGQPQHF.

This chain joins TRBV21-1 and TRBJ1-6; TRBD1 was called by the table and not checked on the DNA. TRBV21-1 is flagged as a pseudogene. The CDR3 is made up of 17 amino acids. Here the CDR3 DNA reads TGTGCCAGCACCCCGGACAGGTGCTACTCCTATAATTCACCCCTCCACTTT. It yields the protein CASTPDRCYSYNSPLHF.

V usage is TRBV5-1 and J usage is TRBJ2-3; D might be TRBD1 or TRBD2, each matching 5 bases. Trimming shortened V by 1 base and J by 3 bases, and 12 bases separated the two germline ends. CDR1 and CDR2 from the germline V gene are SGHRS and YFSETQ. The CDR3 length is 15 residues. The CDR3 nucleotides are TGCGCCAGCAGCTTGTTGGGGGTGGTGACAGATACGCAGTATTTT. Translated: CASSLLGVVTDTQYF.

The chain couples TRBV10-1 to TRBJ2-2, with D perhaps given as TRBD1 or TRBD2 (6 bases each). V shed 2 bases and J shed 1 base, with 8 bases lying between them. Germline CDR1 and CDR2: WNHNN and SYGVQD (reference sequence). The CDR3 has 15 amino acids. CDR3 sequence: CASSEAGQNTGELFF. The CDR3, as DNA: TGCGCCAGCAGTGAGGCGGGACAGAACACCGGGGAGCTGTTTTTT.